This record concerns one T cell receptor beta chain sequence. The sample originates from a study of OX40 agonist ivuxolimab in advanced cancers. Produced via immunoSEQ multiplex PCR; TCRdb's table is partial and in-frame only. The sample records about 64,000 clones, under 95% being singletons. Sequencing used CD4+ or CD8+ T cells sorted from blood, obtained in a trial of the OX40 agonist ivuxolimab. This TCR was sampled from an adult with an advanced solid tumor such as melanoma, head and neck, liver or kidney cancer.

The CDR3 nucleotides read TGTGCCAGCAGCCTCCGGGATTTGAACACTGAAGCTTTCTTT. Translation: CASSLRDLNTEAFF. The genes are TRBV4-2 and TRBJ1-1, with unresolved D. Between the trimmed V and J ends, which lost 4 bases and 0 bases, there was a span of 9 bases. Germline-derived CDR1 and CDR2 are LGHNA and YNFKEQ. The length of the CDR3 is 14 residues.